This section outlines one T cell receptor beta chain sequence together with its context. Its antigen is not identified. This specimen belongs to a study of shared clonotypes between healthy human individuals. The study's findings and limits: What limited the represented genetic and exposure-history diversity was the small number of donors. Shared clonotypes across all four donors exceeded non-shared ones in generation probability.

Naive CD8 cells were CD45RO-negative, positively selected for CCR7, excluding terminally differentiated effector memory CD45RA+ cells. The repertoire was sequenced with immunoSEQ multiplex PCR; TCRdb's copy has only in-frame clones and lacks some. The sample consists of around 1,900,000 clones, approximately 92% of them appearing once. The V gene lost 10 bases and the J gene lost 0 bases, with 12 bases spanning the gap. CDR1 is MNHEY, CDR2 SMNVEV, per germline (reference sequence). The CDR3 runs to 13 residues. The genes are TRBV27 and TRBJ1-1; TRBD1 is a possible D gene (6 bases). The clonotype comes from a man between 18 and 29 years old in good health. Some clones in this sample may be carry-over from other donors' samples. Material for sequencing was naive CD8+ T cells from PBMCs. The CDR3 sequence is CATKGGMNTEAFF. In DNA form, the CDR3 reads TGTGCCACCAAGGGGGGGATGAACACTGAAGCTTTCTTT.